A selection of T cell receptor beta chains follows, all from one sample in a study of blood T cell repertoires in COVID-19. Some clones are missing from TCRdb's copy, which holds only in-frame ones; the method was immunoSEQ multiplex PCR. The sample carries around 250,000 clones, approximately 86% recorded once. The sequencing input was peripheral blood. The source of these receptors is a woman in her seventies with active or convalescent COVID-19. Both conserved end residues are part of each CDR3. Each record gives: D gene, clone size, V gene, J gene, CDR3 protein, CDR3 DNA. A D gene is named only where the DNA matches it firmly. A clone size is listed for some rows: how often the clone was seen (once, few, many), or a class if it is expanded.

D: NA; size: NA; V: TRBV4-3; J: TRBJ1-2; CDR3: CASSQVALSGYTF; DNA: TGCGCCAGCAGCCAAGTTGCACTATCGGGCTACACCTTC
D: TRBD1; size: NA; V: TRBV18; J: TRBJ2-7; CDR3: CASSPLDRVGYEQYF; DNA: TGTGCCAGCTCACCCCTGGACAGGGTAGGTTACGAGCAGTACTTC
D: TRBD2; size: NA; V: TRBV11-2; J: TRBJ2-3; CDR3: CASSFLLAGGPGTDTQYF; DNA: TGTGCCAGCAGCTTTTTACTAGCGGGGGGGCCAGGCACAGATACGCAGTATTTT
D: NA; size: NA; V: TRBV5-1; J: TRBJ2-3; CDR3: CASSSRQATDTQYF; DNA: TGCGCCAGCAGCTCGCGACAGGCCACAGATACGCAGTATTTT
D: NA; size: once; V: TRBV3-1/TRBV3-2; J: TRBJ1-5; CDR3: CASSQSGGQPQHF; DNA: TGTGCCAGCAGCCAGTCCGGAGGGCAGCCCCAGCATTTT
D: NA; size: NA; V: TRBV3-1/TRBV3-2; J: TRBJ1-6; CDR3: CASSQERGNSPLHF; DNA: TGTGCCAGCAGCCAAGAAAGGGGGAATTCACCCCTCCACTTT
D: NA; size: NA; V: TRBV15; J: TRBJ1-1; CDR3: CATSRGRREDTEAFF; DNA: TGTGCCACCAGCAGAGGCCGACGGGAGGACACTGAAGCTTTCTTT
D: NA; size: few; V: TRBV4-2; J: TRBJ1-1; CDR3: CASSLGTEAFF; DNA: TGTGCCAGCAGCTTGGGGACAGAAGCTTTCTTT
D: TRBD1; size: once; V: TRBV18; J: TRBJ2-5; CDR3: CASSGTAQETQYF; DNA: TGTGCCAGCTCAGGGACAGCGCAAGAGACCCAGTACTTC
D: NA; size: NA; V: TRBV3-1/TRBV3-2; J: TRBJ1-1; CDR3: CASSQALVTEAFF; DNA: TGTGCCAGCAGCCAAGCTCTCGTTACTGAAGCTTTCTTT
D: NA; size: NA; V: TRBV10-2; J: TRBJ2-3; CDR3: CASRETSSPDTQYF; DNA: TGCGCCAGCAGGGAAACTAGCTCTCCAGATACGCAGTATTTT
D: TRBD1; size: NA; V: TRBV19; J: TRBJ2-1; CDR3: CASSIGQGAKNEQFF; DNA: TGTGCCAGTAGTATAGGCCAGGGGGCGAAAAATGAGCAGTTCTTC
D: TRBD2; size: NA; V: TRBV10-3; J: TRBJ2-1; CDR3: CAIGTIGLAGPNEQFF; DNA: TGTGCCATCGGCACAATAGGACTAGCGGGCCCCAATGAGCAGTTCTTC
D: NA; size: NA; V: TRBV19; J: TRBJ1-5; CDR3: CASSIFGWEGIKDTQPQHF; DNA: TGTGCCAGTAGTATTTTTGGCTGGGAAGGCATCAAGGACACTCAGCCCCAGCATTTT
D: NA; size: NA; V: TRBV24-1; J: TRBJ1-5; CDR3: CATSDINQPQHF; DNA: TGTGCCACCAGTGACATCAATCAGCCCCAGCATTTT
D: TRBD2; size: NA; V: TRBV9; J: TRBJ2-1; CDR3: CASSVTSGVFNEQFF; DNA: TGTGCCAGCAGCGTAACTAGCGGGGTATTCAATGAGCAGTTCTTC
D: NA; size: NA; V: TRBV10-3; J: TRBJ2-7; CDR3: CATPWADSLYEQYF; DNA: TGTGCCACCCCCTGGGCAGATTCCCTCTACGAGCAGTACTTC
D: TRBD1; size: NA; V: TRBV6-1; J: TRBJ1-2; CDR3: CASSSRQGQINGYTF; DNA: TGTGCCAGCAGTTCTCGACAGGGCCAAATCAATGGCTACACCTTC
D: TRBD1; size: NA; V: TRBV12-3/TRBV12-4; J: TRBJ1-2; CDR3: CASSLGQGRGYTF; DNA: TGTGCCAGCAGTTTGGGACAGGGACGGGGCTACACCTTC
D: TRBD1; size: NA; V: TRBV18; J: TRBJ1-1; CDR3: CASSPPTGLGTEAFF; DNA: TGTGCCAGCTCACCACCGACAGGGCTAGGCACTGAAGCTTTCTTT
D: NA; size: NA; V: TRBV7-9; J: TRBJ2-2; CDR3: CASSLDTRAGELFF; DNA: TGTGCCAGCAGCTTAGACACCCGGGCCGGGGAGCTGTTTTTT
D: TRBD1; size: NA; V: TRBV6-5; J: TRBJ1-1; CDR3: CASSSRDRVYTEAFF; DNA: TGTGCCAGCAGTTCTCGAGACAGGGTTTACACTGAAGCTTTCTTT
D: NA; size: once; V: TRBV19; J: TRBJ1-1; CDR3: CASSTQLREAFF; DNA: TGTGCCAGTAGTACCCAACTGAGGGAAGCTTTCTTT
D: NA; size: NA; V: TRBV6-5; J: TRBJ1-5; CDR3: CASKVSGGNQPQHF; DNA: TGTGCCAGCAAAGTGTCGGGTGGCAATCAGCCCCAGCATTTT
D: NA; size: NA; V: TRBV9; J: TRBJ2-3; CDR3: CASSVGVDTQYF; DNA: TGTGCCAGCAGCGTAGGAGTAGATACGCAGTATTTT
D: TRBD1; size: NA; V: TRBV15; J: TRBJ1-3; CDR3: CATSLARGQGKDTIYF; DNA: TGTGCCACCAGCCTTGCTAGGGGACAGGGGAAAGACACCATATATTTT
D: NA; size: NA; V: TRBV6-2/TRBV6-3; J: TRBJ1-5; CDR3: CASRPTGVENQPQHF; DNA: TGTGCCAGCCGCCCCACCGGGGTAGAAAATCAGCCCCAGCATTTT
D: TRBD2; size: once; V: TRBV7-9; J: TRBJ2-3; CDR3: CASSSLAGGATDTQYF; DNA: TGTGCCAGCAGCTCACTAGCGGGGGGCGCCACAGATACGCAGTATTTT
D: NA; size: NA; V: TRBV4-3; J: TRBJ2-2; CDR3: CASSRTTGGELFF; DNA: TGCGCCAGCAGCCGTACGACAGGCGGGGAGCTGTTTTTT
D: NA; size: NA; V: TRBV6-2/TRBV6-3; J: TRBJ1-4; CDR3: CASSPRGFLATNEKLFF; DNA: TGTGCCAGCAGCCCTAGGGGGTTTCTTGCAACTAATGAAAAACTGTTTTTT
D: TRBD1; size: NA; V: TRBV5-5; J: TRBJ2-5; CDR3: CASSRRTGVVGGETQYF; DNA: TGTGCCAGCAGCCGAAGGACAGGGGTCGTTGGTGGGGAGACCCAGTACTTC
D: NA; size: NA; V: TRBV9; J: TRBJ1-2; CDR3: CASSPTVFSSYGYTF; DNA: TGTGCCAGCAGCCCGACAGTTTTTTCATCCTATGGCTACACCTTC
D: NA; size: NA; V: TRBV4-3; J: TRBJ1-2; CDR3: CASSQAGGRNYGYTF; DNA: TGCGCCAGCAGCCAAGCGGGGGGGCGGAACTATGGCTACACCTTC
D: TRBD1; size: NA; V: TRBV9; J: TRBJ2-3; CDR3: CASSPRDRGMDTQYF; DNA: TGTGCCAGCAGCCCCCGGGACAGGGGTATGGATACGCAGTATTTT
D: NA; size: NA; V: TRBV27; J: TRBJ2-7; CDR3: CASSVRQGGRDEQYF; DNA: TGTGCCAGCAGTGTACGACAGGGAGGACGGGACGAGCAGTACTTC
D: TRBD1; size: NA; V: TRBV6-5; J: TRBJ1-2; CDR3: CASSSPGQGRLLDTF; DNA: TGTGCCAGCAGTTCCCCGGGACAGGGGCGCCTTTTGGATACCTTC
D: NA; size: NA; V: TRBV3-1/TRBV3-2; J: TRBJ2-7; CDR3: CASSQGTGNSYEQYF; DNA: TGTGCCAGCAGCCAAGGGACGGGGAACTCCTACGAGCAGTACTTC
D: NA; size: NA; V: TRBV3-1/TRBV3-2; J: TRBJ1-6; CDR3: CASSLGRPGSPLHF; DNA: TGTGCCAGCAGCCTTGGGAGGCCAGGTTCACCCCTCCACTTT
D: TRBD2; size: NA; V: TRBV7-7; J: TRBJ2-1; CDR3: CASSLDAPGLPNNEQFF; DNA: TGTGCCAGCAGCTTAGATGCACCGGGACTACCTAACAATGAGCAGTTCTTC
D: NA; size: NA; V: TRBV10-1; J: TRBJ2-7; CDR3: CASSQGAHEQYF; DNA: TGCGCCAGCTCGCAGGGTGCCCACGAGCAGTACTTC
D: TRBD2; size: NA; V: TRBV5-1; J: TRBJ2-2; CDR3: CASSLSRTSGGLGTGELFF; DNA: TGCGCCAGCAGCTTGAGCAGGACTAGCGGGGGTTTGGGCACCGGGGAGCTGTTTTTT
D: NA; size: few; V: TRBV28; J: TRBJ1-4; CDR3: CASSFAGVGEKLFF; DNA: TGTGCCAGCAGTTTCGCGGGGGTCGGGGAAAAACTGTTTTTT
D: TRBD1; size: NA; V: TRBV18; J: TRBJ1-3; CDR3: CASSPDRAANTIYF; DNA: TGTGCCAGCTCACCGGACAGGGCCGCAAACACCATATATTTT
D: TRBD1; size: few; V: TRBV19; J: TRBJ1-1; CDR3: CASSVQQGNTEAFF; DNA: TGTGCCAGTAGTGTTCAACAGGGGAATACTGAAGCTTTCTTT
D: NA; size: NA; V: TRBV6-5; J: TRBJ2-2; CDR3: CASRYTANTGELFF; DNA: TGTGCCAGCAGGTACACAGCGAACACCGGGGAGCTGTTTTTT
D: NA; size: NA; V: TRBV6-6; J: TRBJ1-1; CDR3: CASSYSSANTEAFF; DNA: TGTGCCAGCAGTTATAGCTCCGCAAACACTGAAGCTTTCTTT
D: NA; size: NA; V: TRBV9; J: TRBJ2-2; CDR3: CASSAPGGFRELFF; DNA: TGTGCCAGCAGCGCTCCTGGGGGGTTCAGGGAGCTGTTTTTT
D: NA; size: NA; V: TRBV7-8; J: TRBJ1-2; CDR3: CASSQGTTYGYTF; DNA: TGTGCCAGCAGCCAAGGGACAACCTATGGCTACACCTTC
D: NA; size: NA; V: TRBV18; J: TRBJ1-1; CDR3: CASSPDRGEAFF; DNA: TGTGCCAGCTCACCGGACAGAGGGGAAGCTTTCTTT
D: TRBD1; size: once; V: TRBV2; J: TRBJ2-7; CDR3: CASEGQVLYEQYF; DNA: TGTGCCAGCGAAGGACAGGTTCTCTACGAGCAGTACTTC
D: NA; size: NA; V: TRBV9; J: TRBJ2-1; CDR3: CASSYGGVSYNEQFF; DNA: TGTGCCAGCAGCTACGGGGGAGTCTCCTACAATGAGCAGTTCTTC
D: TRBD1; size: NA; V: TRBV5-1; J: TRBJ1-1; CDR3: CASRPGQVNTEAFF; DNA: TGCGCCAGCAGACCGGGACAGGTGAACACTGAAGCTTTCTTT